This T cell receptor beta chain was captured by sequencing in a study of T cells after yellow fever vaccination. The study's findings and limits: Most clones from primary vaccination were detected again post-booster (about 95% CD4, around 88% CD8).

The 5'RACE template-switching step produced TCR cDNA and added a universal primer site and UMIs. TCRdb recomputed calls from the 5' RACE reads with MiXCR, one row per CDR3 protein. The sample has 620,000 or so distinct CDR3 sequences, less than 20% seen once. CDR3 length: 13 amino acids. V shed 3 bases and J shed 7 bases, with 13 bases lying between them. CDR1 is KGHSH, CDR2 LQKENI, per germline. In this sample, this clonotype turned up a few times. The target antigen is unknown. The chain couples TRBV18 to TRBJ2-7; no clear D gene. Sequencing was performed on PBMCs, taken 5 to 6 days after the first yellow fever vaccination. The sequence came from a young man who received the YFV17D yellow fever vaccine. The CDR3 nucleotides are TGTGCCAGCTCACCGGGCCCTGGAAGGGAGCAGTACTTC. Protein: CASSPGPGREQYF.